The entry below describes one T cell receptor beta chain. Its antigen is still unknown. The data are from a study of OX40 agonist ivuxolimab in advanced cancers. The wider study: Of the participants, approximately 44% had some prior anti-PD-1, anti-PD-L1 or anti-CTLA-4 therapy, which was allowed. General study points: In general, CD8+ T cells held more expanded clones than CD4+ did, on average.

The germline V gene has CDR1 SGHTA and CDR2 FQGTGA. After removal of 4 bases from V and 9 bases from J, the junction contained 3 bases not matched to a gene. CDR3 length: 12 amino acids. Clones were read by immunoSEQ multiplex PCR, and TCRdb kept only the in-frame ones, dropping some. The sample has some 64,000 clones, roughly 89% seen once; the top ten hold roughly 5.1%. Sequencing was performed on CD4+ or CD8+ T cells sorted from blood, taken in a trial of the OX40 agonist ivuxolimab. V and J are TRBV7-3 and TRBJ2-1, with TRBD2 matching over 7 bases. This TCR came from an adult with an advanced solid tumor such as melanoma, head and neck, liver or kidney cancer. The CDR3 nucleotides read TGTGCCAGCAGCTCTACGGGAGGTGAGCAGTTCTTC. It yields the protein CASSSTGGEQFF.